This TCR beta chain was documented in a study of beta chain features in type 1 diabetes. Study-wide results and limits: Lower insertion and higher deletion counts appeared at VDJ junctions in type 1 diabetes patients. Among patients with Type 1 diabetes, TCRB CDR3s were moderately but significantly shorter in every one of the four CD4+ subsets.

Expressed TCRB transcripts were sequenced after all isolated RNA was converted to cDNA. Using immunoSEQ multiplex PCR, the repertoire was profiled, and TCRdb retains in-frame clones only, with some absent. The sample records 300,000 or so clones, more than 13% being singletons. About 110 mL of blood, on average, came from one heparinised draw per donor. This clone was found a few times. What it binds is not known. Sequences were obtained from naive CD4+ T cells from blood. The receptor was isolated from a man in his thirties or forties with type 1 diabetes.

As DNA, the CDR3 is TGCGCCAGCAGCCAAGTAGCGGGAGTAGATGAGCAGTTCTTC. It specifies CASSQVAGVDEQFF. This sequence joins TRBV4-3 and TRBJ2-1, with 9 bases identical to TRBD2. Unmatched junction bases numbered 3, after V lost 1 base and J lost 8 bases. From germline, CDR1 is LGHNA and CDR2 YSLEER. CDR3 length equals 14 residues.